This TCR beta chain was sequenced in a study of T cells in tumors after PD-1 blockade. Across the study: Patients had no prior checkpoint blockade, systemic immunosuppressants, or anti-cancer therapy within 4 weeks. Patients received pembrolizumab 200 mg every 3 weeks or cemiplimab 350 mg every 2 weeks. A subset received ongoing vismodegib 150 mg daily alongside anti-PD-1 therapy. Whole-study findings and limits: Some novel exhausted tumor clones appeared in pre-treatment blood, suggesting peripheral recruitment.

Produced via immunoSEQ multiplex PCR; TCRdb's table is partial and in-frame only. Found here are roughly 14,000 clones, about four fifths of them singletons; the top ten hold approximately 22%. Trimming removed 0 bases at V and 2 bases at J, with 8 bases between. The CDR3 has 15 amino acids. Germline V gene sequence: CDR1 SGHDN, CDR2 FVKESK. Concerning this clone: Its antigen remains unknown.

The specimen comprised PBMCs, sampled after anti-PD-1 treatment. The chain has TRBV14 and TRBJ2-1, with D tentatively TRBD1 (5 bases). The receptor was derived from a human donor with basal cell carcinoma. CDR3 region: CASSQEQGAYNEQFF. In nucleotides, the CDR3 is TGTGCCAGCAGCCAAGAACAAGGGGCCTACAATGAGCAGTTCTTC.